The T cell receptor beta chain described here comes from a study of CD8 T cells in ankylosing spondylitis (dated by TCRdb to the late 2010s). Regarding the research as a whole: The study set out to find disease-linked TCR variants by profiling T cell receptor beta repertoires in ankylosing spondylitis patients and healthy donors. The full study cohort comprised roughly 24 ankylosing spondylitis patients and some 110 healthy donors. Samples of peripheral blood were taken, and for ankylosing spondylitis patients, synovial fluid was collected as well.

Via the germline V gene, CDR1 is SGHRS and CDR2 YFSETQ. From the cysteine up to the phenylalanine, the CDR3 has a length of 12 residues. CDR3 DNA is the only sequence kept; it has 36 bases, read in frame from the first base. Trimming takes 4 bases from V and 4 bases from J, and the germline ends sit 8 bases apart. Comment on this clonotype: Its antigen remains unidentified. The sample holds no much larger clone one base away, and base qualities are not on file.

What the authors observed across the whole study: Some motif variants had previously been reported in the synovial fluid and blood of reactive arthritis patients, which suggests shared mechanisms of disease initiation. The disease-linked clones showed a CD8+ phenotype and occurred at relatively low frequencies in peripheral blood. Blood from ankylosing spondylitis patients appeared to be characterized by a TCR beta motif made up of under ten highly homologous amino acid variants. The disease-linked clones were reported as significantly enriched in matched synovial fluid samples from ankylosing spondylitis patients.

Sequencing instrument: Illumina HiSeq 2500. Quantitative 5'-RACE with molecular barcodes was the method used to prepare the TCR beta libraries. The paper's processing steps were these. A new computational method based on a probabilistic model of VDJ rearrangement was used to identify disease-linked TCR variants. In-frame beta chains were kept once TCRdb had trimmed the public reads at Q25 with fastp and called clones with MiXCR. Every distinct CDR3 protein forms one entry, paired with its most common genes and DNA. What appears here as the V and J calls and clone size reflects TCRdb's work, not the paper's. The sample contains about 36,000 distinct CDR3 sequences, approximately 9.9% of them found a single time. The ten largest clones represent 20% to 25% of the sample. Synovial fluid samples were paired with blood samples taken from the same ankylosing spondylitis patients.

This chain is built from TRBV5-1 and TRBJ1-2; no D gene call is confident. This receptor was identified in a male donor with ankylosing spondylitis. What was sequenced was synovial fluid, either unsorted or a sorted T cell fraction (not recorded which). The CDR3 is CASSEGSYGYTF. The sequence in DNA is TGCGCCAGCAGCGAAGGGAGCTATGGCTACACCTTC.